This entry features one T cell receptor beta chain sequence. Authors' analysis steps: Estimates of nucleated cell counts were drawn from the amplification of reference gene primers. Profiled with immunoSEQ multiplex PCR; TCRdb holds only in-frame clones, not every one. V and J calls and clone size follow that table, whereas D and trimming were derived from the DNA. The sample lists 60,000 or so clones, 60% to 85% seen once, with 4.5% to 6% in the top ten. The CDR3 runs 15 residues. CDR1 is KGHSY and CDR2 is FQNENV in the germline V gene. The germline V and J ends were trimmed by 0 bases and 2 bases, with 10 bases remaining between them. These data belong to a study of blood T cell repertoires in COVID-19. As for the study in general: Material from acute and convalescent COVID-19 was sourced from the United States, Italy and Spain. PBMCs, B-cell-depleted T cells, or T cells were the source of the cDNA or gDNA that made up the material.

Sequencing used peripheral blood. The chain has TRBV16 and TRBJ1-2; weak D call: TRBD1 (6 bases). The sequence was collected from a human donor in a cohort sampled during active COVID-19. DNA for the CDR3: TGTGCCAGCAGCCAATCTGACAGGCCGAACTATGGCTACACCTTC. Its protein product is CASSQSDRPNYGYTF.